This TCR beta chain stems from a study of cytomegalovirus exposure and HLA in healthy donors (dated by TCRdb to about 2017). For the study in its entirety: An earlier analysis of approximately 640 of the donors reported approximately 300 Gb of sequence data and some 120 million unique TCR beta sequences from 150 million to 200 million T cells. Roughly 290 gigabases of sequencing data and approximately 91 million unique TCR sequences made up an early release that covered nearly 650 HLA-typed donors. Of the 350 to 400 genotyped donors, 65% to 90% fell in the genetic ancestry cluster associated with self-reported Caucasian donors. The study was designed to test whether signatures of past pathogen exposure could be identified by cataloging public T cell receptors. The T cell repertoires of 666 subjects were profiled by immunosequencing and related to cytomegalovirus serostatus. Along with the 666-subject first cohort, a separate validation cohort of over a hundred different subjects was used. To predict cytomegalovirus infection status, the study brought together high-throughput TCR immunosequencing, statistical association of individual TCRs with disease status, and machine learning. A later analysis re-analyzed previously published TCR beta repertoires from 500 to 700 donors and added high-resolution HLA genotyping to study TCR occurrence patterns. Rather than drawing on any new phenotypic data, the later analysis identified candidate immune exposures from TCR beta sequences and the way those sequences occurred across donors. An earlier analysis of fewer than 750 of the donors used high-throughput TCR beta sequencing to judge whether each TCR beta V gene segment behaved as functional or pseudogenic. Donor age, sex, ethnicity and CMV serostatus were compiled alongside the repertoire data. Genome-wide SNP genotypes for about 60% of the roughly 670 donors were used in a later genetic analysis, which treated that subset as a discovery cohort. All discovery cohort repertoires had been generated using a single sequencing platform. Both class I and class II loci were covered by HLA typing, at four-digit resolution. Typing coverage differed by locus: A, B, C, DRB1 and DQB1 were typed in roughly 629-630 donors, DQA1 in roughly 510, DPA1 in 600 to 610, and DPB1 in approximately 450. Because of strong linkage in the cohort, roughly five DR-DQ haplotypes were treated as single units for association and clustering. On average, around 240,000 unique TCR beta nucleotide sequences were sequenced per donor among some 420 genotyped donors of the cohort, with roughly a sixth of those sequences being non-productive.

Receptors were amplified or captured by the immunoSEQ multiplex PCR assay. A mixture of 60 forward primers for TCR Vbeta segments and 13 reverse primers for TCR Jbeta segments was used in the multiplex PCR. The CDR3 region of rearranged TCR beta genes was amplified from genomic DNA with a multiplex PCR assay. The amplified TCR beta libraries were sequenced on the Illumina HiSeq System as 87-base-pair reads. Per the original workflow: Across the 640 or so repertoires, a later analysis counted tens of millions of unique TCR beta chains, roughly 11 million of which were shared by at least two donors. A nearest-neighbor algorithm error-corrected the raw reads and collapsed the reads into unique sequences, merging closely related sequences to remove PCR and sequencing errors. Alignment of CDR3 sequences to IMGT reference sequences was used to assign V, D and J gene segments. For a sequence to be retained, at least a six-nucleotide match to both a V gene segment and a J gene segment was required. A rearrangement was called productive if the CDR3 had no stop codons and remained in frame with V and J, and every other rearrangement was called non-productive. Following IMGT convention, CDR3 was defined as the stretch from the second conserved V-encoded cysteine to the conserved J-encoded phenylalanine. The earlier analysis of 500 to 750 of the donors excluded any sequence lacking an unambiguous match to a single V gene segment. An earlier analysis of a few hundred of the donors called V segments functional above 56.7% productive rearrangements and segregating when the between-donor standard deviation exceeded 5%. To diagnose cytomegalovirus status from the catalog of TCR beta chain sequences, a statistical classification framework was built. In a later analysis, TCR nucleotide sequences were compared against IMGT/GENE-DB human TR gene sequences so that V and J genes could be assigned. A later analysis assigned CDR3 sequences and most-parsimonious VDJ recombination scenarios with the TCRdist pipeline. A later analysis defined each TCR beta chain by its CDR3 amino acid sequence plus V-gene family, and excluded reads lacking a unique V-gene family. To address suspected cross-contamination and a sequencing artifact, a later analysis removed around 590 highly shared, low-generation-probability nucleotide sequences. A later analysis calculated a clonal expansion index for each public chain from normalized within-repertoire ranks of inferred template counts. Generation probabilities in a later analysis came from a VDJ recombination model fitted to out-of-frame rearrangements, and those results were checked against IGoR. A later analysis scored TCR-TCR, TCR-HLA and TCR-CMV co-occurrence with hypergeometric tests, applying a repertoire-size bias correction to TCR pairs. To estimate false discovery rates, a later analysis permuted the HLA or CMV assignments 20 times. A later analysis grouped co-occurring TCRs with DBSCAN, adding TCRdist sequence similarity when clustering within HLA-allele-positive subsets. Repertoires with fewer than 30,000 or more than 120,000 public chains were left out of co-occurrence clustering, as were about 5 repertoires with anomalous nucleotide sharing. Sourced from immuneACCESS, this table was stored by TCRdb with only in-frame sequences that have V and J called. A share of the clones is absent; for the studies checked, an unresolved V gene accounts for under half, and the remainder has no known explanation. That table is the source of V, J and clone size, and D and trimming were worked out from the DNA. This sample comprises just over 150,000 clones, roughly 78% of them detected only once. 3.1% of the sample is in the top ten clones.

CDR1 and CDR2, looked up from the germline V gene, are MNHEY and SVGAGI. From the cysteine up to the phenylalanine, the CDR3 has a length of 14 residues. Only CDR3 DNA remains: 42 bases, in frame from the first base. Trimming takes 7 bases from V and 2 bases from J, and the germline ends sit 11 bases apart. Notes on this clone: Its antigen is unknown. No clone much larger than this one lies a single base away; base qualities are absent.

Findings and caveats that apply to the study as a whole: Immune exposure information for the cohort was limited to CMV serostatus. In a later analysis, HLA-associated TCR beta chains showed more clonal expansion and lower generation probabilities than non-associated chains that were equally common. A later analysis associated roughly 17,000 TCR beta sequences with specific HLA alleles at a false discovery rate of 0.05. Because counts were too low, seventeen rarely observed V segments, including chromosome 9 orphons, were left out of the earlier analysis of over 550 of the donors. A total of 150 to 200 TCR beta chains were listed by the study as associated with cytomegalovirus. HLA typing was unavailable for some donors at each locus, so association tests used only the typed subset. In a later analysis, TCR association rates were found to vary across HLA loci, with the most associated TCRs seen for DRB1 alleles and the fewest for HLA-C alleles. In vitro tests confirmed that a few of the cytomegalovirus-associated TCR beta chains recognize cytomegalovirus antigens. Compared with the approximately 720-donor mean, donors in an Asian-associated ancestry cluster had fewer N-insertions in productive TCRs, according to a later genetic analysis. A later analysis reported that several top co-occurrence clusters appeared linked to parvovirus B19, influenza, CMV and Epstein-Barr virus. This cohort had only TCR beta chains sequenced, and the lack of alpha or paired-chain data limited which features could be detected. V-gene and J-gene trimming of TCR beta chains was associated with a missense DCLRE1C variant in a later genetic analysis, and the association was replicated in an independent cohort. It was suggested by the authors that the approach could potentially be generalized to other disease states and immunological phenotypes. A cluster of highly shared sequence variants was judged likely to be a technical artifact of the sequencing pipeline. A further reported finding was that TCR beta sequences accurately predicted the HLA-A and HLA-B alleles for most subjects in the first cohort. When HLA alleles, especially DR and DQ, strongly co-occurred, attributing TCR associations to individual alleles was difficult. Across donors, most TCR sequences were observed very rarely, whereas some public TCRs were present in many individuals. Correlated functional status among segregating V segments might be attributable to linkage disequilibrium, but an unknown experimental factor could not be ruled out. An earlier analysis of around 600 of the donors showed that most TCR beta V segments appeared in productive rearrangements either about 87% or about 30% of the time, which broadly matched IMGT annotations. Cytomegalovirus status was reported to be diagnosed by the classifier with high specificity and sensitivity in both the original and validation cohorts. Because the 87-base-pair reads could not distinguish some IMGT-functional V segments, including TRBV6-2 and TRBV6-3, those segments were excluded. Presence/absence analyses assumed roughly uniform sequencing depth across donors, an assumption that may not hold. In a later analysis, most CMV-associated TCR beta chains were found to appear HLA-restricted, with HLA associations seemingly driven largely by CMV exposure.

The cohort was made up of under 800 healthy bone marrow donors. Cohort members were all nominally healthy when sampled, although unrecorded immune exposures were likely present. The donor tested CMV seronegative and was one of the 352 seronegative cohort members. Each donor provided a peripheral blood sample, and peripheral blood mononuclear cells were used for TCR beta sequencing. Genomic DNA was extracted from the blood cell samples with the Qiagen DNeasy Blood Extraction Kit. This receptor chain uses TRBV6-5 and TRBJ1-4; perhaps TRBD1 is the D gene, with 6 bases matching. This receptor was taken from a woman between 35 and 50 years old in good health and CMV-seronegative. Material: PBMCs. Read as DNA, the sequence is TGTGCCAGCAATCAGGGGTTGACTAATGAAAAACTGTTTTTT. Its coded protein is CASNQGLTNEKLFF.